A selection of T cell receptor beta chains follows, all from one sample in a study of blood T cell repertoires in COVID-19. Assay used: immunoSEQ multiplex PCR; TCRdb lists only in-frame clones, some missing. The sample records approximately 170,000 clones, around three quarters being singletons. The material sequenced was PBMCs or T cells enriched from blood (not recorded which). These receptors all come from a woman in her 70s in a cohort exposed to, infected with or recovered from COVID-19 (not recorded which). Each CDR3 is given with its conserved first and last residue. Fields, in order: clone size, J gene, D gene, V gene, CDR3 DNA, CDR3 protein. The D gene is left open where the match is weak. Clone sizes are given selectively: once, few, many, or a class where the clone is expanded.

few	TRBJ1-6	TRBD1	TRBV11-3	TGTGCCAGCAGCTCGGGACAGAACAATTCACCCCTCCACTTT	CASSSGQNNSPLHF
-	TRBJ1-2	TRBD1	TRBV5-6	TGTGCCAGCAGCCAGGGACAGCCGGCTGACTATGGCTACACCTTC	CASSQGQPADYGYTF
-	TRBJ1-1	-	TRBV2	TGTGCCACGCGGAGCTTCACTGAAGCTTTCTTT	CATRSFTEAFF
once	TRBJ2-5	-	TRBV2	TGTGCCAGCTCCCTGCGATCCCAAGAGACCCAGTACTTC	CASSLRSQETQYF
-	TRBJ2-1	TRBD2	TRBV5-1	TGCGCCAGCAGCTTGGCAGGCGGCAGTTCCAGCGGGAGGCTCTACAATGAGCAGTTCTTC	CASSLAGGSSSGRLYNEQFF
-	TRBJ2-1	TRBD2	TRBV2	TGTGCCAGCAACTACGGGACTAGCGGAAACAATGAGCAGTTCTTC	CASNYGTSGNNEQFF
-	TRBJ2-7	-	TRBV2	TGTGCCAGCAGTGGGCAACAGGGAATCTACGAGCAGTACTTC	CASSGQQGIYEQYF
-	TRBJ1-5	-	TRBV11-2	TGTGCCAGCAGCTTAACGGAAGCGGAGGCCGCACGTAGGGATCAGCCCCAGCATTTT	CASSLTEAEAARRDQPQHF
few	TRBJ2-1	TRBD2	TRBV5-1	TGCGCCAGCAGCGCACTAGCGGGGAACTACAATGAGCAGTTCTTC	CASSALAGNYNEQFF
-	TRBJ1-2	TRBD1	TRBV18	TGTGCCAGCTTCACCACGTTACCAGGGGGCGACAACTATGGCTACACCTTC	CASFTTLPGGDNYGYTF
few	TRBJ1-2	-	TRBV4-2	TGTGCCAGCAGCCAAGATGACCGTCCGGGGGGCTACACCTTC	CASSQDDRPGGYTF
-	TRBJ2-7	TRBD1	TRBV2	TGTGCCAGCACTCGACAGGGGGTTTCCTACGAGCAGTACTTC	CASTRQGVSYEQYF
-	TRBJ1-5	-	TRBV30	TGTGCCTGGAACTGGGGGGGGGCGAATCAGCCCCAGCATTTT	CAWNWGGANQPQHF
-	TRBJ2-5	-	TRBV24-1	TGTGCCACCAGTGATTCAGGGCGAGAGACCCAGTACTTC	CATSDSGRETQYF
-	TRBJ1-2	-	TRBV6-6	TGTGCCAGCGGGGGGGCGGATGGGATTCATGGCTACACCTTC	CASGGADGIHGYTF
-	TRBJ2-1	-	TRBV7-7	TGTGCTAGCAGCATCGACAGTCTGGCGTACAATGAGCAGTTCTTC	CASSIDSLAYNEQFF
-	TRBJ2-7	TRBD1	TRBV6-6	TGTGCCAGCAGTGGACCCGACAGGGGACAGCGCGAGCAGTACTTC	CASSGPDRGQREQYF
-	TRBJ1-2	-	TRBV5-1	TGCGCAAGTTATGCGGCAATAGGGGCCGCAAGGGATGGCTACACCTTC	CASYAAIGAARDGYTF
few	TRBJ2-7	-	TRBV19	TGTGCCAGTAGTGGAGTCTCGGGGGACGGTACCTACGAGCAGTACTTC	CASSGVSGDGTYEQYF
-	TRBJ1-4	-	TRBV4-1	TGCGCCAGCAGCCAAGAGAGCAGGGCTTGGGAAAAACTGTTTTTT	CASSQESRAWEKLFF
-	TRBJ2-3	TRBD2	TRBV7-2	TGTGCCAGCAGCCGGACTAGCGGGACCACAGATACGCAGTATTTT	CASSRTSGTTDTQYF
-	TRBJ1-2	-	TRBV11-3	TGTGCCAGCAGCTTAGATGAACAGGGATTAGGGTATGGCTACACCTTC	CASSLDEQGLGYGYTF
-	TRBJ1-4	TRBD1	TRBV27	TGTGCCAGCAGTTTTAACAGGGGGCTGGAAAAACTGTTTTTT	CASSFNRGLEKLFF
-	TRBJ2-1	TRBD2	TRBV7-3	TGTGCCAGCAGCTTAGGTCTAGCGGGCGCCTACAATGAGCAGTTCTTC	CASSLGLAGAYNEQFF
-	TRBJ2-2	TRBD2	TRBV6-5	TGTGCCAGCTATATGGCGGGACTAGACACCGGGGAGCTGTTTTTT	CASYMAGLDTGELFF
-	TRBJ1-4	TRBD1	TRBV28	TGTGCCAGCAGTCTGTCCGGGACAGGTTATGAAAAACTGTTTTTT	CASSLSGTGYEKLFF
-	TRBJ1-4	-	TRBV10-3	TGTGCCATCAGTGAGTCTAGTTTGAGCGGAACAGGGCGTAATGAAAAACTGTTTTTT	CAISESSLSGTGRNEKLFF